This T cell receptor beta chain was found in a study of CD8+ T cells in alopecia areata. Study summary: For the treated group, dosing was oral tofacitinib at 5 to 10 mg twice daily. Study outcomes and limitations: Compared with mice, patients displayed less clear TCR sharing, possibly for HLA-related reasons. Lesional tissue from the scalp (especially in alopecia totalis/universalis) showed higher clonality than normal scalp.

Those with alopecia areata gave lesional scalp punch biopsies and peripheral blood. This CDR3 comprises 14 residues. The germline V and J ends were trimmed by 0 bases and 12 bases, with 18 bases remaining between them. From germline, CDR1 is GTSNPN and CDR2 SVGIG (reference sequence). Reverse transcription of extracted RNA yielded cDNA, which provided the sequencing template. Libraries were prepared by immunoSEQ multiplex PCR; TCRdb keeps only in-frame clonotypes and omits some of them. The sample contains over 150,000 clones, 50% to 70% of which appear only once. Turning to this clone: Its antigen is still unknown.

The chain combines TRBV30 with TRBJ2-1; D possibly corresponds to TRBD2 (5 bases). The clonotype comes from a human donor with alopecia areata. The source material was CD4+ T cells sorted from blood, sampled at week 0. This CDR3 is CAWSVRAAAKTQFF. The CDR3 DNA reads TGTGCCTGGAGTGTACGGGCAGCGGCGAAAACGCAGTTCTTC.